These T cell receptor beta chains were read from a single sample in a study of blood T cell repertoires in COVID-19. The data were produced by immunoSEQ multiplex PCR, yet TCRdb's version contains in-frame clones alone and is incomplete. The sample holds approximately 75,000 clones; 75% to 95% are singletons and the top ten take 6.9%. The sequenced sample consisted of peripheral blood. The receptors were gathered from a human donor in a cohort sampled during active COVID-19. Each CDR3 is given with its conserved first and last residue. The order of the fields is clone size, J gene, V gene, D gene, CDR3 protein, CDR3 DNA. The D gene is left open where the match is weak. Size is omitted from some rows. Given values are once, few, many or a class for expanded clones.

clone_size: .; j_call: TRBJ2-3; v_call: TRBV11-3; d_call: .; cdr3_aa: CASSSGAADTQYF; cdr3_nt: TGTGCCAGCAGCTCAGGGGCGGCAGATACGCAGTATTTT
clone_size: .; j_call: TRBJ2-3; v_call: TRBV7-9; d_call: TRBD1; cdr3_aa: CASSPLTGATDTQYF; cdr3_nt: TGTGCCAGCAGCCCACTCACAGGGGCCACAGATACGCAGTATTTT
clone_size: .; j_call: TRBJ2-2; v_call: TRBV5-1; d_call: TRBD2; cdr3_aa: CASSYLAGGLTGELFF; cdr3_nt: TGCGCCAGCAGTTATCTAGCGGGGGGACTCACCGGGGAGCTGTTTTTT
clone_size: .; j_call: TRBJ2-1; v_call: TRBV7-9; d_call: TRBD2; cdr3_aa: CASSFLSGVKDNEQFF; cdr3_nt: TGTGCCAGCAGCTTCCTCAGCGGGGTGAAAGACAATGAGCAGTTCTTC
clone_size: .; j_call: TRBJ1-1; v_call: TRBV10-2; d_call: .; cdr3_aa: CASSESAGPEAFF; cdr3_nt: TGCGCCAGCAGTGAGTCCGCAGGCCCTGAAGCTTTCTTT
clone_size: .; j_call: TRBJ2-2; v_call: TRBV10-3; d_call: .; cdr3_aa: CAIPGTGELFF; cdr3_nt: TGTGCCATCCCGGGCACCGGGGAGCTGTTTTTT
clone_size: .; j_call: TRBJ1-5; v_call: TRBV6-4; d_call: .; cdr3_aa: CASSGTYNQPQHF; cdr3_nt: TGTGCCAGCAGTGGGACTTATAATCAGCCCCAGCATTTT
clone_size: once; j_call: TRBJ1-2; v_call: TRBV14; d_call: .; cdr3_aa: CASSQRRDNGYTF; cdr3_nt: TGTGCCAGCAGCCAAAGACGGGATAATGGCTACACCTTC
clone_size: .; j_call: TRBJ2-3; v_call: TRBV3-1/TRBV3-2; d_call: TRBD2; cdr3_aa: CASRMEGLARTDTQYF; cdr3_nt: TGTGCCAGCAGAATGGAGGGACTAGCGAGAACAGATACGCAGTATTTT
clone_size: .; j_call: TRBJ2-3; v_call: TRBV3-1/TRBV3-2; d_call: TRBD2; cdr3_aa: CASSYSGGGAADTQYF; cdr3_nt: TGTGCCAGCAGCTACTCGGGAGGGGGGGCCGCAGATACGCAGTATTTT
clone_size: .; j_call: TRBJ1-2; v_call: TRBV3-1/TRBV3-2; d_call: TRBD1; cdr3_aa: CASSQHEGTGTF; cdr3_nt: TGTGCCAGCAGCCAGCACGAGGGGACAGGGACCTTC
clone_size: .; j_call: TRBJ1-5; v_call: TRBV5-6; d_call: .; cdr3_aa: CASSLAVSASNQPQHF; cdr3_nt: TGTGCCAGCAGCTTGGCCGTGTCTGCGAGCAATCAGCCCCAGCATTTT
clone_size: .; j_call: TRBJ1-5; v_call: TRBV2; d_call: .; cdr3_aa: CASSSGESSQPQHF; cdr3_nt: TGTGCCAGCAGCTCAGGGGAATCGAGTCAGCCCCAGCATTTT
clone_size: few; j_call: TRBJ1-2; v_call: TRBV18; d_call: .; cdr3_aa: CASSRGGNYGYTF; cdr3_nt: TGTGCCAGCTCACGCGGGGGCAACTATGGCTACACCTTC
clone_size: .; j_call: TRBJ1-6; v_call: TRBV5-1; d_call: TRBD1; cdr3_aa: CASSGGTVNSPLHF; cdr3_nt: TGCGCCAGCAGCGGCGGGACAGTTAATTCACCCCTCCACTTT
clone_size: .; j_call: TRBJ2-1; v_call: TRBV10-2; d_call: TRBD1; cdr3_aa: CASSGTGGWNNEQFF; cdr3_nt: TGCGCCAGCAGTGGTACAGGGGGCTGGAACAATGAGCAGTTCTTC
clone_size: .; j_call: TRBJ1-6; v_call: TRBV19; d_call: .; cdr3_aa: CASSIDSRGTSPLHF; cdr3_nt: TGTGCCAGTAGTATAGATTCCCGGGGAACATCACCCCTCCACTTT
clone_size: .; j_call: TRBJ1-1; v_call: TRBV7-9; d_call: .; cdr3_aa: CASSPYLNTEAFF; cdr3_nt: TGTGCCAGCAGCCCCTACTTGAACACTGAAGCTTTCTTT
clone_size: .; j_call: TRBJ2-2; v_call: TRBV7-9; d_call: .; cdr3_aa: CASSLTLTTGELFF; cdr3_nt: TGTGCCAGCAGCTTAACGCTGACAACCGGGGAGCTGTTTTTT
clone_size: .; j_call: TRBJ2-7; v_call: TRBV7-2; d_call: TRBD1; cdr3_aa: CASSLAGQGAGEQYF; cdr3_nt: TGTGCCAGCAGCTTAGCAGGGCAGGGGGCCGGGGAGCAGTACTTC
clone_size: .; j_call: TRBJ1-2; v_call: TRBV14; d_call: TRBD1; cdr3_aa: CASSQSDRAGYGYTF; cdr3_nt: TGTGCCAGCAGCCAATCTGACAGGGCAGGCTATGGCTACACCTTC
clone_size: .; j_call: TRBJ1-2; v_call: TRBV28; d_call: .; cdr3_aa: CASSLTGQQNYGYTF; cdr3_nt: TGTGCCAGCAGTTTGACCGGACAGCAGAACTATGGCTACACCTTC